Each of the 20 T cell receptor beta chains below was sequenced from the same sample in a study of blood T cell repertoires in COVID-19. The table came from immunoSEQ multiplex PCR; TCRdb's copy has only in-frame clones and leaves some out. Of roughly 380,000 clones listed, about 88% were seen once; the top ten hold approximately 1%. The sequenced material came from PBMCs or T cells enriched from blood (not recorded which). These TCRs come from a woman aged 25-40 years who had been exposed to COVID-19.

This CDR3 reads CAWSPRSSPLHF. The DNA for the CDR3 is TGTGCCTGGAGTCCTCGTAGTTCACCCCTCCACTTT. The chain couples TRBV30 to TRBJ1-6; unclear D gene. The CDR3 is 12 residues long. V lost 2 bases to trimming and J lost 9 bases, with 8 bases between them. The germline V gene has CDR1 GTSNPN and CDR2 SVGIG (reference sequence).

The V and J genes are TRBV2 and TRBJ2-7; 9 nucleotides agree with TRBD2. This CDR3 spans 15 amino acids. Germline V gene data show CDR1 as SNHLY and CDR2 as FYNNEI. V was clipped by 2 bases and J by 4 bases; unmatched bases: 6. The CDR3 spells CASSERAGGPYEQYF. The CDR3 DNA reads as TGTGCCAGCAGTGAAAGGGCGGGAGGGCCTTACGAGCAGTACTTC.

V is TRBV18 and J is TRBJ2-3; tentatively, D is TRBD2 (7 bases). The CDR3 is made up of 17 amino acids. Trimming removed 4 bases from V and 1 base from J, with 18 bases in between. Germline assignment: CDR1 KGHSH and CDR2 LQKENI. CDR3: CASSLTGRAVGTDTQYF. CDR3 bases: TGTGCCAGCTCACTTACAGGGAGGGCAGTAGGCACAGATACGCAGTATTTT.

In this sample, this clone turned up a few times. The V and J genes are TRBV28 and TRBJ1-2, with 12 bases that match TRBD1. With 6 bases clipped from V and 7 bases from J, the junction kept 6 bases outside the gene matches. Germline V lookup: CDR1 MDHEN, CDR2 SYDVKM. The CDR3 consists of 14 residues. The CDR3 region is CASSRGGQGAGYTF. CDR3 DNA sequence: TGTGCCAGCAGCCGGGGGGGACAGGGGGCTGGCTACACCTTC.

J is TRBJ2-4 and V is TRBV6-5; 7 bases line up with TRBD1. CDR1 and CDR2 from the germline V gene are MNHEY and SVGAGI. The CDR3 has 14 residues. V shed 2 bases and J 6 bases; nucleotides not matched to a gene: 4. The CDR3 loop reads CASSYRGQLNIQYF. CDR3 nucleotides: TGTGCCAGCAGTTACCGGGGACAGTTAAACATTCAGTACTTC.

This chain uses TRBV27 with TRBJ2-7; 11 bases match TRBD2. The J segment lost 2 bases and the V segment lost 6 bases, leaving 3 bases of the junction unmatched. Germline CDR1 reads MNHEY; CDR2 reads SMNVEV (reference sequence). The CDR3 has 14 residues. CDR3 protein: CASRQLAGAYEQYF. The CDR3 bases are TGTGCCAGCAGACAACTAGCGGGAGCCTACGAGCAGTACTTC.

This chain connects TRBV19 to TRBJ1-2; TRBD1 matches at 12 bases. Germline V gives CDR1 LNHDA, CDR2 SQIVND (reference sequence). The CDR3 loop spans 17 amino acids. The V and J ends lost 7 bases and 4 bases, in that order; junction bases with no gene match: 13. This CDR3 is CASIGRYGTGGAYGYTF. DNA for the CDR3: TGTGCCAGTATTGGACGATATGGGACAGGGGGCGCCTATGGCTACACCTTC.

The chain links TRBV30 to TRBJ2-7, with 8 nucleotides matching TRBD1. This CDR3 has 15 residues. Trimming took 2 bases from V and 0 from J; bases not matched to a gene: 6. Germline V gives CDR1 GTSNPN, CDR2 SVGIG (reference sequence). The CDR3 DNA reads TGTGCCTGGAGTTGGAGGACAGGGAGCTCCTACGAGCAGTACTTC. Protein product: CAWSWRTGSSYEQYF.

The V call is TRBV9, the J call TRBJ1-4, with TRBD1 matching over 7 bases. The CDR3 consists of 12 residues. J was trimmed by 13 bases and V by 3 bases; bases with no gene match: 6. CDR1 is SGDLS and CDR2 is YYNGEE in the germline V gene. The DNA for the CDR3 is TGTGCCAGCAGCGATCACAGGGGAGGACTGTTTTTT. Protein product: CASSDHRGGLFF.

CDR3 protein: CASSGGGSGNTIYF. CDR3 DNA sequence: TGTGCCAGCAGTGGAGGTGGCTCTGGAAACACCATATATTTT. This sequence joins TRBV28 and TRBJ1-3; D is undetermined. The V and J ends lost 5 bases and 0 bases respectively, with 8 bases between them. Germline CDR1 and CDR2: MDHEN and SYDVKM. The CDR3 runs to 14 residues.

The J gene is TRBJ2-7, the V gene TRBV5-1; D ambiguous. This CDR3 has 15 residues. Germline lookup yields CDR1 SGHRS and CDR2 YFSETQ. V shed 0 bases and J shed 3 bases, with 13 bases lying between them. CDR3 sequence (DNA): TGCGCCAGCAGCTTGGATTCAGCGCCCATCTACGAGCAGTACTTC. This gives the protein CASSLDSAPIYEQYF.

J is TRBJ1-6 and V is TRBV30; D gene ambiguous. The V and J ends lost 1 base and 10 bases respectively, with 17 bases between them. The CDR3 loop spans 15 amino acids. Germline values: CDR1 GTSNPN, CDR2 SVGIG (reference sequence). This chain's CDR3 is CAWSGVTTRRSPLHF. The CDR3 DNA sequence: TGTGCCTGGAGTGGCGTGACTACGAGGCGATCACCCCTCCACTTT. The full variable domain, with the rest looked up from reference TRBV30 and TRBJ1-6, is SQTIHQWPATLVQPVGSPLSLECTVEGTSNPNLYWYRQAAGRGLQLLFYSVGIGQISSEVPQNLSASRPQDRQFILSSKKLLLSDSGFYLCAWSGVTTRRSPLHFGNGTRLTVT.

The V call is TRBV10-3, the J call TRBJ2-2, with unresolved D. The CDR3 covers 14 residues. In germline, CDR1 is ENHRY, CDR2 SYGVKD. Trimming pared 10 bases from V and 4 bases from J, leaving 16 bases between. DNA for the CDR3: TGTGCCACCGTCAGGTCTACGTCCACCGGGGAGCTGTTTTTT. This sequence encodes CATVRSTSTGELFF.

A few counts support this clone. The chain combines TRBV18 with TRBJ1-4; 8 bases are shared with TRBD1. Per the germline V gene, CDR1 is KGHSH and CDR2 is LQKENI. J was trimmed by 5 bases and V by 3 bases; bases with no gene match: 2. This CDR3 is 14 amino acids long. The chain's CDR3 is CASSPGQENEKLFF. CDR3 sequence (DNA): TGTGCCAGCTCACCGGGACAGGAAAATGAAAAACTGTTTTTT.

This clone was counted once. The chain recombines TRBV24-1 with TRBJ2-5; 13 bases agree with TRBD2. In germline, CDR1 is KGHDR, CDR2 SFDVKD. The CDR3 has 16 residues. Unmatched junction bases numbered 8, after V lost 9 bases and J lost 2 bases. The CDR3 region has the DNA TGTGCCACCGCCCCCGGACTAGCGGGAGAGCAAGAGACCCAGTACTTC. It yields the protein CATAPGLAGEQETQYF.

The chain recombines TRBV13 with TRBJ2-1; 12 bases map to TRBD2. J lost 3 bases, V lost 4 bases, and 1 base had no gene match. The CDR3 is 15 amino acids. Germline V lookup: CDR1 PRHDT, CDR2 FYEKMQ (reference sequence). Here the CDR3 DNA reads TGTGCCAGCAGCTCGGGACTAGCGGGCTACAATGAGCAGTTCTTC. This sequence encodes CASSSGLAGYNEQFF.

The chain carries TRBV5-1 and TRBJ2-3, with D unresolved. Per the germline V gene, CDR1 is SGHRS and CDR2 is YFSETQ. The CDR3 totals 13 residues. Trimming removed 3 bases from V and 0 bases from J, with 5 bases in between. CDR3 amino acids: CASSSVSTDTQYF. The CDR3 DNA reads as TGCGCCAGCAGCTCTGTTAGCACAGATACGCAGTATTTT. Looking up the rest from reference TRBV5-1 and TRBJ2-3 gives the full variable domain: KAGVTQTPRYLIKTRGQQVTLSCSPISGHRSVSWYQQTPGQGLQFLFEYFSETQRNKGNFPGRFSGRQFSNSRSEMNVSTLELGDSALYLCASSSVSTDTQYFGPGTRLTVL.

The rearrangement uses TRBV7-9 and TRBJ2-1; 9 bases are shared with TRBD2. Looked up from germline, CDR1 is SEHNR and CDR2 is FQNEAQ (reference sequence). J lost 9 bases, V lost 3 bases, and 9 bases had no gene match. This CDR3 contains 15 residues. The DNA for the CDR3 is TGTGCCAGCAGCTTCTCCGCTAGCGGGAAGGGTGAGCAGTTCTTC. Protein sequence: CASSFSASGKGEQFF.

The chain is built from TRBV4-1 and TRBJ2-7; 12 bases agree with TRBD1. The length of the CDR3 is 15 residues. Looked up from germline, CDR1 is MGHRA and CDR2 is YSYEKL. The trim removed 4 bases at V and 3 bases at J, leaving 4 bases unmatched. The CDR3 DNA is TGCGCCAGCAGCCGGGACAGGGGGCGGATCTACGAGCAGTACTTC. The encoded protein is CASSRDRGRIYEQYF.

V usage is TRBV13 and J usage is TRBJ2-7; TRBD2 is a possible D gene (5 bases). Germline V lookup: CDR1 PRHDT, CDR2 FYEKMQ (reference sequence). CDR3 length equals 14 residues. V lost 0 bases and J lost 3, with 9 bases in between. The CDR3 region has the DNA TGTGCCAGCAGCTTAGGTCTAGCCCGCTACGAGCAGTACTTC. This translates into CASSLGLARYEQYF.